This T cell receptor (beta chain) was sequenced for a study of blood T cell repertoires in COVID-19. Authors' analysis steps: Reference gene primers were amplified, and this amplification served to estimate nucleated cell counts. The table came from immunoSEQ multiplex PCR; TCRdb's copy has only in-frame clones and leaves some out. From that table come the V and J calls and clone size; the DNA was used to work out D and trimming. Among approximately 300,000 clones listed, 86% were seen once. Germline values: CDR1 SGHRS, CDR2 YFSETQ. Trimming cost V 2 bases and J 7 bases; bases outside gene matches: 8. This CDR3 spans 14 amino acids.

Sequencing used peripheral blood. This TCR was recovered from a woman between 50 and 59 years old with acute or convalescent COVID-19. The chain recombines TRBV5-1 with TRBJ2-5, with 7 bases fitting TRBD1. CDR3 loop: CASSLHRGEGTQYF. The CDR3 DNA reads TGCGCCAGCAGCTTACACAGGGGAGAAGGGACCCAGTACTTC.